This T cell receptor beta chain stems from a study of T cell responses to AZD1222 COVID-19 vaccine. Some clones are missing from TCRdb's copy, which holds only in-frame ones; the method was immunoSEQ multiplex PCR. The sample holds about 42,000 clones, approximately 80% seen once. CDR1 is SGHVS, CDR2 FQNEAQ, per germline. This CDR3 contains 15 residues. V lost 5 bases to trimming and J lost 3 bases; unmatched junction nucleotides: 3. This TCR was recovered from an adult who received the AZD1222 COVID-19 vaccine. This chain connects TRBV7-8 to TRBJ1-6; 8 bases align to TRBD1. Here the sequenced sample was peripheral blood, taken 28 days after the second AZD1222 dose. The CDR3: CASSLQGDYNSPLHF. The CDR3 DNA is TGTGCCAGCAGCCTACAGGGGGACTATAATTCACCCCTCCACTTT.